This T cell receptor beta chain was sequenced in a study of blood T cell repertoires in COVID-19. The overall study: Samples of COVID-19 (acute and convalescent) were obtained from the United States, Italy and Spain.

In its sample, this clone was seen once. The study drew participants aged about 18 to 89 years from roughly 25 US areas. What the recovered Cohort 3 donors had was two negative PCRs, clearance, or symptom resolution. Trimming removed 0 bases at V and 3 bases at J, with 14 bases between. The CDR3 consists of 16 residues. Germline V gene sequence: CDR1 LNHDA, CDR2 SQIVND (reference sequence). Original processing notes: From reference gene primer amplification, estimates of nucleated cell counts were derived. Measured with immunoSEQ multiplex PCR; TCRdb has only the in-frame clones, and not every one. That table supplies the V and J calls and clone size; D and trimming were determined from the DNA. The repertoire holds a few hundred thousand clones, with roughly 85% as singletons.

Sequenced: PBMCs or T cells enriched from blood (not recorded which). The chain employs TRBV19 and TRBJ1-1; D unresolved. The origin of this receptor is a man aged 25-45 years who had recovered from COVID-19. CDR3 amino acids: CASSIDLEVLDTEAFF. The CDR3 region has the DNA TGTGCCAGTAGTATAGATTTGGAGGTGTTGGACACTGAAGCTTTCTTT.